This TCR beta chain was retrieved from a study of blood T cell repertoires in COVID-19. On the study more broadly: The origin of the acute and convalescent COVID-19 samples was the United States, Italy and Spain. The analysed material was cDNA or gDNA that came from T cells, B-cell-depleted T cells, or PBMCs.

TCRdb's copy holds only in-frame clones and misses some; the assay was immunoSEQ multiplex PCR. The sample gives over 90,000 clones, roughly 84% of which show up once; 6.2% is in the top ten. Germline CDR1 reads MNHEY; CDR2 reads SMNVEV (reference sequence). Trimming removed 2 bases at V and 4 bases at J, with 6 bases between. The length of the CDR3 is 13 residues. The sample consisted of peripheral blood. The clonotype comes from a human donor in a cohort sampled during active COVID-19. The chain combines TRBV27 with TRBJ1-5; D unclear. The DNA for the CDR3 is TGTGCCAGCAGTTTAGTGGAGAATCAGCCCCAGCATTTT. It encodes CASSLVENQPQHF.